This TCR beta chain was sequenced in a study of T cells in Graves' hyperthyroidism and ophthalmopathy. Study-wide points: Ophthalmopathy got predicted by the model a median about 6.7 months before its onset. In simple terms, a model built on 13 V-J features told ophthalmopathy apart from stable hyperthyroidism. In blood, most of the thyroid clonotypes expanded above 0.001 were also present.

This clonotype was recorded many times. Antigen unknown. Each ophthalmopathy patient scored at least 3 on the Clinical Activity Score and at least 4 on NOSPECS grade, with duration under 3 months. The CDR3 spans 14 residues. Looked up from germline, CDR1 is MNHNS and CDR2 is SASEGT. Trimming cost V 6 bases and J 0 bases, with 8 bases left between them. RNA transcripts provided the source from which TCR beta CDR3 regions were amplified. The HTBI set primed first-round TCR CDR3 RT-PCR. MiXCR was run by TCRdb on the multiplex PCR reads, yielding one entry per CDR3 protein. The sample includes some 580,000 distinct CDR3 sequences, roughly 15% of them seen just once.

Sequencing was done on a sample of blood. This chain uses TRBV6-1 with TRBJ2-2, with D possibly matching TRBD2 (6 bases). The receptor's source is a woman between 40 and 55 years old with Graves' ophthalmopathy. For the CDR3, the DNA is TGTGCCAGCAGGCGGGAAGCGAACACCGGGGAGCTGTTTTTT. Amino acid sequence: CASRREANTGELFF.